The source of this TCR beta chain is a study of blood T cells in healthy people across ages. Isolation recovered at least 6.5 million PBMCs from every sample. Ten or more counts support this clonotype. CDR1 is LGHNT, CDR2 FRNRAP, per germline. The CDR3 extends over 12 amino acids. V lost 4 bases, J lost 0 bases, and 3 bases lay in between. Then a second PCR, running roughly 7 to 11 cycles, was carried out with a sample-barcoded 5' primer and a J-beta primer mix. Each CDR3 protein is one row after TCRdb ran MiXCR on the 5' RACE reads. Of some 1.7 million distinct CDR3 sequences in the sample, roughly 27% were seen once.

The sample consisted of blood. This TCR came from a woman aged 30 to 39 in good health. V is TRBV12-5 and J is TRBJ1-2; D is ambiguous. Here the CDR3 DNA reads TGTGCTAGTGGTTACTCTAACTATGGCTACACCTTC. As protein: CASGYSNYGYTF.